This TCR beta chain was identified during a study of cytomegalovirus exposure and HLA in healthy donors. Germline CDR1 and CDR2: SGHVS and FNYEAQ. The CDR3 extends over 17 amino acids. The V segment lost 1 base and the J segment 2 bases; nucleotides outside the gene matches: 8. PCR amplification relied on 60 Vbeta primers (plus 13 Jbeta primers). The table came from immunoSEQ multiplex PCR; TCRdb's copy has only in-frame clones and leaves some out. The sample carries a few hundred thousand clones, roughly 80% recorded once. The receptor was isolated from a man aged 25 to 40 in good health and CMV-seronegative. The chain has TRBV7-6 and TRBJ2-3; 8 bases fit TRBD2. Sequenced: PBMCs. This CDR3 reads CASSLVSLAGFTDTQYF. The CDR3 coding sequence is TGTGCCAGCAGCTTAGTCTCCCTAGCGGGTTTCACAGATACGCAGTATTTT.